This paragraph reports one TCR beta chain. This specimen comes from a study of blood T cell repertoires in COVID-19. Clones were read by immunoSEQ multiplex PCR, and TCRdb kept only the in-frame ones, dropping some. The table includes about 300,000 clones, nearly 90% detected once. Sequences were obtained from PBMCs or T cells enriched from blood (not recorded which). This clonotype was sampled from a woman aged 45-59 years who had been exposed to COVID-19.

CDR3 residues: CASSDPGTGAEKLFF. CDR3 nucleotide sequence: TGTGCCAGCAGCGACCCCGGGACAGGAGCTGAAAAACTGTTTTTT. The chain employs TRBV5-4 and TRBJ1-4, with 8 bases fitting TRBD1. The germline CDR1 and CDR2 sequences are SGHNT and YYREEE (reference sequence). Unmatched junction bases numbered 9, after V lost 4 bases and J lost 7 bases. The CDR3 is 15 amino acids.